A selection of T cell receptor beta chains follows, all from one sample in a study of shared clonotypes between healthy human individuals. This table comes from immunoSEQ multiplex PCR, and its TCRdb copy is limited to in-frame clones, with some not included. Among hundreds of thousands of clones listed, 85% to 95% were seen once. Sequencing used naive CD8+ T cells sorted from blood. Source of these receptors: a woman in her twenties or thirties in good health. Both conserved end residues are part of each CDR3. Fields, in order: V gene, clone size, D gene, CDR3 length, J gene, CDR3 protein, CDR3 DNA. A D gene is named only where the DNA matches it firmly. Clone sizes are given selectively: once, few, many, or a class where the clone is expanded.

TRBV7-9	NA	NA	15	TRBJ1-1	CASSLLQPLNTEAFF	TGTGCCAGCAGCTTGTTACAGCCCCTGAACACTGAAGCTTTCTTT
TRBV7-2	NA	TRBD2	20	TRBJ2-3	CASSLARLAGGPWGTDTQYF	TGTGCCAGCAGCTTAGCCAGACTAGCGGGAGGGCCATGGGGCACAGATACGCAGTATTTT
TRBV14	NA	TRBD2	17	TRBJ2-1	CASSQGTASGFTNEQFF	TGTGCCAGCAGCCAAGGTACGGCTAGCGGGTTTACCAATGAGCAGTTCTTC
TRBV11-2	NA	TRBD2	17	TRBJ2-2	CASSHWGLAGEGGELFF	TGTGCCAGCAGCCACTGGGGACTAGCGGGAGAAGGCGGGGAGCTGTTTTTT
TRBV4-1	NA	TRBD2	15	TRBJ2-7	CASRFRREGLYEQYF	TGCGCCAGCAGATTCCGGAGGGAGGGCCTTTACGAGCAGTACTTC
TRBV5-4	NA	NA	17	TRBJ2-1	CASSTGRLGESYNEQFF	TGTGCCAGCAGTACGGGTAGACTGGGCGAGTCCTACAATGAGCAGTTCTTC
TRBV19	NA	NA	14	TRBJ2-3	CASSIPSAEDTQYF	TGTGCCAGTAGTATCCCGTCGGCTGAAGATACGCAGTATTTT
TRBV28	NA	NA	16	TRBJ1-1	CASSLIWAGPNTEAFF	TGTGCCAGCAGTTTAATTTGGGCAGGACCGAACACTGAAGCTTTCTTT
TRBV2	NA	NA	20	TRBJ2-7	CASSEAHRVFRLSPDTEQYF	TGTGCCAGCAGTGAAGCGCATAGGGTGTTCCGACTCAGTCCCGATACCGAGCAGTACTTC
TRBV6-1	NA	NA	14	TRBJ1-5	CASRGPGQGQPQHF	TGTGCCAGCAGGGGGCCCGGGCAGGGTCAGCCCCAGCATTTT
TRBV14	NA	TRBD2	15	TRBJ2-2	CASSWTSQNTGELFF	TGTGCCAGCAGTTGGACTAGCCAGAACACCGGGGAGCTGTTTTTT
TRBV5-4	NA	TRBD2	15	TRBJ2-1	CASSLAIAGHNEQFF	TGTGCCAGCAGCTTGGCCATAGCGGGACATAATGAGCAGTTCTTC
TRBV13	NA	NA	15	TRBJ2-7	CASSGNRDPRYEQYF	TGTGCCAGCAGCGGCAACCGGGACCCAAGGTACGAGCAGTACTTC
TRBV5-6	NA	TRBD2	16	TRBJ2-3	CASSLVGRELSDTQYF	TGTGCCAGCAGCTTGGTTGGGCGGGAGTTATCAGATACGCAGTATTTT
TRBV19	NA	NA	13	TRBJ2-3	CASGGVGTDTQYF	TGTGCCAGCGGAGGGGTCGGCACAGATACGCAGTATTTT
TRBV7-7	NA	NA	13	TRBJ2-7	CASSLAQRSEQYF	TGTGCCAGCAGCTTAGCCCAGCGAAGCGAGCAGTACTTC
TRBV28	NA	TRBD1	15	TRBJ2-5	CASSFVDRALETQYF	TGTGCCAGCAGTTTTGTAGACAGGGCTTTGGAGACCCAGTACTTC
TRBV14	NA	NA	14	TRBJ1-1	CASSQVGTLTEAFF	TGTGCCAGCAGCCAAGTGGGGACCCTCACTGAAGCTTTCTTT
TRBV5-3	NA	TRBD2	14	TRBJ2-7	CARGLSGNTYEQYF	TGTGCCAGAGGACTCAGCGGGAATACCTACGAGCAGTACTTC
TRBV5-4	NA	TRBD1	14	TRBJ2-7	CASSWQGQIYEQYF	TGTGCCAGCAGCTGGCAGGGACAGATCTACGAGCAGTACTTC
TRBV9	NA	NA	13	TRBJ1-1	CASSVQLNTEAFF	TGTGCCAGCAGCGTACAGCTGAACACTGAAGCTTTCTTT
TRBV6-5	NA	NA	16	TRBJ2-1	CASSYWKEGRGYEQFF	TGTGCCAGCAGTTACTGGAAGGAGGGCAGGGGATATGAGCAGTTCTTC
TRBV15	NA	NA	14	TRBJ2-2	CATSTGERSGELFF	TGTGCCACCAGCACGGGAGAACGGAGCGGGGAGCTGTTTTTT
TRBV4-2	NA	TRBD2	19	TRBJ2-7	CASSPGLAGGTSFSYEQYF	TGTGCCAGCAGCCCCGGACTAGCGGGAGGTACCAGCTTCTCCTACGAGCAGTACTTC
TRBV27	NA	NA	14	TRBJ1-2	CASREGGMNYGYTF	TGTGCCAGCAGGGAAGGGGGGATGAACTATGGCTACACCTTC
TRBV7-3	NA	NA	13	TRBJ1-6	CASSIGGNSPLHF	TGTGCCAGCAGCATCGGGGGGAATTCACCCCTCCACTTT
TRBV30	NA	NA	13	TRBJ1-1	CVWQAAEFSEAFF	TGTGTCTGGCAGGCCGCTGAGTTTTCTGAAGCTTTCTTT
TRBV7-9	NA	NA	14	TRBJ2-3	CASSALSISDTQYF	TGTGCCAGCAGCGCATTGAGCATTTCAGATACGCAGTATTTT
TRBV27	NA	TRBD1	14	TRBJ1-2	CASSLTGGAYGYTF	TGTGCCAGCAGTTTGACAGGGGGCGCTTATGGCTACACCTTC
TRBV5-8	NA	TRBD1	15	TRBJ2-7	CASSRHRGSSYEQYF	TGTGCCAGCAGCCGACACAGGGGAAGCTCCTACGAGCAGTACTTC
TRBV27	NA	TRBD1	14	TRBJ1-1	CASSQEGGLSEAFF	TGTGCCAGCAGCCAAGAAGGGGGCCTTAGTGAAGCTTTCTTT
TRBV7-9	NA	NA	16	TRBJ1-2	CASSLDTTRFSYGYTF	TGTGCCAGCAGCTTAGACACGACCCGCTTTTCATATGGCTACACCTTC
TRBV4-1	NA	NA	16	TRBJ1-1	CASSQTELDRSTEAFF	TGCGCCAGCAGCCAAACGGAACTAGACAGGTCCACTGAAGCTTTCTTT
TRBV28	NA	NA	15	TRBJ2-5	CASSPALGGQETQYF	TGTGCCAGCAGTCCGGCGTTGGGGGGTCAAGAGACCCAGTACTTC
TRBV18	NA	TRBD1	14	TRBJ2-7	CASSLTGGRYEQYF	TGTGCCAGCTCACTAACAGGGGGCAGATACGAGCAGTACTTC
TRBV7-9	NA	NA	11	TRBJ1-1	CASTPFTEAFF	TGTGCCAGCACCCCATTTACTGAAGCTTTCTTT
TRBV28	NA	NA	14	TRBJ2-7	CAVEALVNSYEQYF	TGTGCCGTCGAAGCATTGGTCAATTCGTACGAGCAGTACTTC
TRBV30	few	TRBD1	14	TRBJ1-1	CAWSTGQGATEAFF	TGTGCCTGGTCGACGGGACAGGGGGCAACTGAAGCTTTCTTT
TRBV28	once	NA	13	TRBJ1-1	CASKRTEDTEAFF	TGTGCCAGCAAAAGGACAGAAGACACTGAAGCTTTCTTT
TRBV27	NA	TRBD1	16	TRBJ2-7	CASSFQRTGATYEQYF	TGTGCCAGCAGTTTCCAGAGGACAGGGGCCACCTACGAGCAGTACTTC
TRBV7-8	NA	TRBD2	17	TRBJ2-1	CASSLAGTSGYYNEQFF	TGTGCCAGCAGCTTAGCGGGGACTAGCGGGTATTACAATGAGCAGTTCTTC
TRBV27	NA	NA	13	TRBJ2-7	CASSLTGAYEQYF	TGTGCCAGCAGTTTAACAGGAGCCTACGAGCAGTACTTC
TRBV27	NA	NA	11	TRBJ1-1	CASKEGTEAFF	TGTGCCAGCAAGGAAGGGACTGAAGCTTTCTTT
TRBV28	NA	TRBD1	15	TRBJ1-5	CASSPSTGVGQPQHF	TGTGCCAGCAGTCCCAGTACAGGGGTCGGTCAGCCCCAGCATTTT
TRBV28	NA	TRBD2	15	TRBJ2-7	CASRRLAVFSYEQYF	TGTGCCAGCAGGAGACTAGCGGTATTCTCCTACGAGCAGTACTTC
TRBV7-8	NA	NA	15	TRBJ2-7	CASSLDGGTAYEQYF	TGTGCCAGCAGCTTAGATGGCGGGACAGCCTACGAGCAGTACTTC
TRBV28	NA	NA	16	TRBJ2-1	CASSLKTGHLYNEQFF	TGTGCCAGCAGTTTAAAGACGGGACACCTCTACAATGAGCAGTTCTTC
TRBV7-6	few	NA	12	TRBJ2-7	CASSLGHNEQYF	TGTGCCAGCAGCCTAGGCCACAACGAGCAGTACTTC
TRBV4-2	NA	NA	13	TRBJ2-7	CASSQGNSYEQYF	TGTGCCAGCAGCCAAGGTAACAGCTACGAGCAGTACTTC
TRBV19	NA	TRBD1	15	TRBJ2-1	CASSARTGVSYEQFF	TGTGCCAGTAGCGCCAGGACAGGGGTTTCTTATGAGCAGTTCTTC
TRBV4-1	NA	NA	16	TRBJ2-7	CASSQDRGRRHYEQYF	TGCGCCAGCAGCCAAGATAGGGGCAGGCGACACTACGAGCAGTACTTC
TRBV10-3	NA	NA	14	TRBJ2-7	CAIRSGTGTYEQYF	TGTGCCATCAGATCCGGGACTGGAACCTACGAGCAGTACTTC
TRBV18	NA	TRBD2	15	TRBJ2-7	CASSPDAGGLYEQYF	TGTGCCAGCTCACCGGATGCGGGAGGACTTTACGAGCAGTACTTC